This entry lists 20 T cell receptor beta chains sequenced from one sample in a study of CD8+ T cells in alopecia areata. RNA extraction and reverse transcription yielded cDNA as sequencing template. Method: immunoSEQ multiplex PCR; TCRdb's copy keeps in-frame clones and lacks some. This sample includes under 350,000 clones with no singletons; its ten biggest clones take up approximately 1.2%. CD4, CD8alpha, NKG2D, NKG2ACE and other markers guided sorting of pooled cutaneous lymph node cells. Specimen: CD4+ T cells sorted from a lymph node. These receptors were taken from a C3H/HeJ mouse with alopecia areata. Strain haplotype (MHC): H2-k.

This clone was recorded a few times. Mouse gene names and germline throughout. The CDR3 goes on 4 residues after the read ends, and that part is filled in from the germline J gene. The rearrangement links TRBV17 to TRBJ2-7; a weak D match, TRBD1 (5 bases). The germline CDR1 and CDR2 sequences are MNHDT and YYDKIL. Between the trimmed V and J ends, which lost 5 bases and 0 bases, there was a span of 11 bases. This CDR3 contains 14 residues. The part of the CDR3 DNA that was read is TGTGCTAGCAGTGCCGACAGCCTCTCCTAT. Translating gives CASSADSLSY. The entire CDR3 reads CASSADSLSYEQYF.

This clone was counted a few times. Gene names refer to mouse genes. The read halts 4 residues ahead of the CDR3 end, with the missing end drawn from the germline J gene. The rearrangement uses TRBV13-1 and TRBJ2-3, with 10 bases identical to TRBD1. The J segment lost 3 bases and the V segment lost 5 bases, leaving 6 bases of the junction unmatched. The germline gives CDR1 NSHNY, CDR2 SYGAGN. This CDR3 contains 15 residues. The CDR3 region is CASRSGQGRAETLYF. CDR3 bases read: TGTGCCAGCAGATCGGGACAGGGGAGGGCAGAA.

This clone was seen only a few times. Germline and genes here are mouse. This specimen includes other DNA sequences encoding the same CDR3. This CDR3 reads CASSDVGLGSAETLYF. CDR3 DNA (partial): TGTGCCAGCAGTGACGTGGGACTGGGGAGTGCAGAA. This sequence joins TRBV13-1 and TRBJ2-3, with 10 bases matching TRBD2. The read is 4 residues too short to cover the CDR3 end, so that end is filled in from the germline J gene. There are 16 residues in the CDR3. The germline V gene encodes CDR1 NSHNY and CDR2 SYGAGN. After removal of 2 bases from V and 0 bases from J, the junction contained 3 bases not matched to a gene.

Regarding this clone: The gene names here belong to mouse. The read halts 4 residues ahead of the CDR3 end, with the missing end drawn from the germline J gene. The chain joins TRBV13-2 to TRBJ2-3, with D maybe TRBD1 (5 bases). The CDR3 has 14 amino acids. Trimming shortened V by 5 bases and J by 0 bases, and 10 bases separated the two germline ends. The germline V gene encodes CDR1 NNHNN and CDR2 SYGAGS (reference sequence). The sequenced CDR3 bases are TGTGCCAGCGGGGACAAACCTAGTGCAGAA. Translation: CASGDKPSAE. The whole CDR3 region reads CASGDKPSAETLYF.

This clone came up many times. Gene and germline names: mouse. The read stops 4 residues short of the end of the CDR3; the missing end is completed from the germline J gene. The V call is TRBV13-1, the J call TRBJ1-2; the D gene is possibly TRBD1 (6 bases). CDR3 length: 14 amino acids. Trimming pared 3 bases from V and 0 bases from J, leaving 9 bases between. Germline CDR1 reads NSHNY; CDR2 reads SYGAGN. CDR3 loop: CASSGDNANSDYTF. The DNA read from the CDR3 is TGTGCCAGCAGTGGGGACAATGCAAACTCC.

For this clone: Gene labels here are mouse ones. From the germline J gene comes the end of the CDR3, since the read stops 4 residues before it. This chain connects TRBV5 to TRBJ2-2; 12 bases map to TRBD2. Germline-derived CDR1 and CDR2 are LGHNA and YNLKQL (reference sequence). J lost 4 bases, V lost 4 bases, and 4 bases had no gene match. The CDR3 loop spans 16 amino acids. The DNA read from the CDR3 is TGTGCCAGCAGCCTCGGGACTGGGGGGACCACCGGG. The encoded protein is CASSLGTGGTTG. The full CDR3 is CASSLGTGGTTGQLYF.

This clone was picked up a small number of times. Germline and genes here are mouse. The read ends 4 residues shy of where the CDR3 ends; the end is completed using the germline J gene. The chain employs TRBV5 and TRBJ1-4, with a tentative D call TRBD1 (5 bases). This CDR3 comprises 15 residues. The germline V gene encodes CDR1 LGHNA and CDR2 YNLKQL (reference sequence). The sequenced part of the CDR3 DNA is TGTGCCAGCAGCCAAGGACTGGGGGGACGCGAA. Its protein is CASSQGLGGRE. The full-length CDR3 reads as CASSQGLGGRERLFF.

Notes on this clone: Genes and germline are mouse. The part of the CDR3 DNA that was read is TGCACCTGCAAGGGACTGGGGGGGCGCGACACCGGG. This codes for CTCKGLGGRDTG. The full CDR3 protein reads CTCKGLGGRDTGQLYF. V usage is TRBV1 and J usage is TRBJ2-2, with 14 bases identical to TRBD2. Read sequence stops 4 residues before the CDR3 end, and the germline J gene provides the missing end. The J segment lost 3 bases and the V segment lost 7 bases, leaving 4 bases of the junction unmatched. CDR3 length: 16 residues. Germline CDR1 NSQYPW, CDR2 LRSPGD (reference sequence).

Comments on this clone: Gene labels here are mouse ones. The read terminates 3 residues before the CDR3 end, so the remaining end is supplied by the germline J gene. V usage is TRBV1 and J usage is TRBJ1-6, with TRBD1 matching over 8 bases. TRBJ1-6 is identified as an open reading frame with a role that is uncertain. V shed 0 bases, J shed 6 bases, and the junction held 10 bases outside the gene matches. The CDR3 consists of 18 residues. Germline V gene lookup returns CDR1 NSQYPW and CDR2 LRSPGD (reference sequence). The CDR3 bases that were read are TGCACCTGCAGTGCAGATCAACAGGGGGGCGGGGTTAATTCGCCC. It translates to CTCSADQQGGGVNSP. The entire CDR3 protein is CTCSADQQGGGVNSPLYF.

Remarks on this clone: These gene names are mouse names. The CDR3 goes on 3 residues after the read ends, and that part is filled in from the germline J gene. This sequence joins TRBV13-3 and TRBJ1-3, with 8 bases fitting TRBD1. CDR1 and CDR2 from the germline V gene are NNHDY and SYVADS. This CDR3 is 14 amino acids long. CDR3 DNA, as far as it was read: TGTGCCAGCAGTGGCCGGACAGGGAGATTTACG. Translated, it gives CASSGRTGRFT. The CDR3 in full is CASSGRTGRFTLYF.

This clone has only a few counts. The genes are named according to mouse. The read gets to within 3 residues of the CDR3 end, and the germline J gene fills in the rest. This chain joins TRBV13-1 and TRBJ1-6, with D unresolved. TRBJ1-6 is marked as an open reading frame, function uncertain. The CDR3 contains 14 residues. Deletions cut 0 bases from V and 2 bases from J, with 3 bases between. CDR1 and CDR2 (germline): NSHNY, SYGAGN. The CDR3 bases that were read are TGTGCCAGCAGTGATGCAGCCTATAATTCGCCC. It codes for CASSDAAYNSP. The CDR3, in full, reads CASSDAAYNSPLYF.

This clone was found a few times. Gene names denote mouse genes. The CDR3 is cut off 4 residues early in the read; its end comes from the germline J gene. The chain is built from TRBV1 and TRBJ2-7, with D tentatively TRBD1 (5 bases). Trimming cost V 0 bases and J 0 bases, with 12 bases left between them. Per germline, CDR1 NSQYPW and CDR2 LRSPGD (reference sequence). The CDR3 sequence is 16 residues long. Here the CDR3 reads CTCSADKTDSSYEQYF. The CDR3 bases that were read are TGCACCTGCAGTGCAGACAAGACAGATAGCTCCTAT.

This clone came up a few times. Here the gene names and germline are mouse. The CDR3 loop is CASSQEGASSDYTF. CDR3 bases read: TGTGCCAGCAGCCAAGAGGGGGCGAGCTCC. The chain links TRBV5 to TRBJ1-2, with D perhaps matching TRBD1 (6 bases). The observed sequence ends 4 residues before the CDR3 terminus, with the missing tail filled in from the germline J gene. Trimming shortened V by 0 bases and J by 4 bases, and 9 bases separated the two germline ends. CDR3 length equals 14 residues. The germline V gene encodes CDR1 LGHNA and CDR2 YNLKQL (reference sequence).

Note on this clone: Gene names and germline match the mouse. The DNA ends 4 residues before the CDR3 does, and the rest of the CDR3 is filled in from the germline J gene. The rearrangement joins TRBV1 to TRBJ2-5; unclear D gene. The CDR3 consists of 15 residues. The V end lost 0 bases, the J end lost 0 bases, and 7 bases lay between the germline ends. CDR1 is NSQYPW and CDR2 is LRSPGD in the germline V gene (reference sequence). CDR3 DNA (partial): TGCACCTGCAGTGCAGAATGGTTTAACCAAGAC. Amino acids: CTCSAEWFNQD. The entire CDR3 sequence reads CTCSAEWFNQDTQYF.

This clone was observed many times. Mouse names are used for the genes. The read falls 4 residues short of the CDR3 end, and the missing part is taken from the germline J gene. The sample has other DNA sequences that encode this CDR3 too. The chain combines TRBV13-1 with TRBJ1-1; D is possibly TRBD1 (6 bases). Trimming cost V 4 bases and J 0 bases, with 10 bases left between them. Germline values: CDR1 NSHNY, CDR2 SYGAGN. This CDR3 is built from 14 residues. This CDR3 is CASSWDNANTEVFF. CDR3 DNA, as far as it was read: TGTGCCAGCAGTTGGGACAATGCAAACACA.

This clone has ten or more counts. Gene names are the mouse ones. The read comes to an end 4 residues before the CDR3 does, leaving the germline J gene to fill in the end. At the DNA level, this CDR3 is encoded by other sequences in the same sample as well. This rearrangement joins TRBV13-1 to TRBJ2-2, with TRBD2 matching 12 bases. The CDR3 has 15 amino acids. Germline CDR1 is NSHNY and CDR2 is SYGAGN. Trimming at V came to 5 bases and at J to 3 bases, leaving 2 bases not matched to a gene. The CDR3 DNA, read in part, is TGTGCCAGCAGCCGGACTGGGGGGGACACCGGG. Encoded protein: CASSRTGGDTG. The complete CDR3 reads CASSRTGGDTGQLYF.

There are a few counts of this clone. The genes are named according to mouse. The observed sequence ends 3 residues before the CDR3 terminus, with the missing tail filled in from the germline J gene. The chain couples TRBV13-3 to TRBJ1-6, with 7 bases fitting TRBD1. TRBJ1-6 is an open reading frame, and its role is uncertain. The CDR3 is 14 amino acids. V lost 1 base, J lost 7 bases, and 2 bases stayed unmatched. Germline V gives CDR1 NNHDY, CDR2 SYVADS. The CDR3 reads CASSDPGGNSPLYF. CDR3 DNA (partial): TGTGCCAGCAGTGATCCAGGGGGAAATTCGCCC.

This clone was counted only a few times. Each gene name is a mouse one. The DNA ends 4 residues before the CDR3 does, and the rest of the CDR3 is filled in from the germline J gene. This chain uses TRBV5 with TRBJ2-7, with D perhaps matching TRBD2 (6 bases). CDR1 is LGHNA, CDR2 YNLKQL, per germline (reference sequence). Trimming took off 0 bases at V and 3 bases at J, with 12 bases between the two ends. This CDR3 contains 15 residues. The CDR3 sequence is CASSQEGWGHYEQYF. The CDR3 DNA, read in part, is TGTGCCAGCAGCCAAGAGGGCTGGGGCCACTAT.

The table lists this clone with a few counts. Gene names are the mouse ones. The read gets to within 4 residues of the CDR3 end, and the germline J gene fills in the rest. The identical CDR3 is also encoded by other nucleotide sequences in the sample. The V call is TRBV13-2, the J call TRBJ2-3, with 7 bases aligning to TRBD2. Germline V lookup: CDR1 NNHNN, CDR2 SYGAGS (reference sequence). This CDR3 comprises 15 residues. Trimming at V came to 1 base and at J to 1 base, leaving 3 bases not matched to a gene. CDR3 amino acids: CASGDSGGGAETLYF. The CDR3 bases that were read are TGTGCCAGCGGTGATTCGGGGGGGGGTGCAGAA.

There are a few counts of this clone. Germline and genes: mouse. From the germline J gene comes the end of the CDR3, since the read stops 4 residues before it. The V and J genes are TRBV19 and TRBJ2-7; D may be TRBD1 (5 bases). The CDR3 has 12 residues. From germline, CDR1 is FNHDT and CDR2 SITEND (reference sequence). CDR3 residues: CASSTGRYEQYF. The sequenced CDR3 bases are TGTGCCAGCAGTACAGGGCGTTAT.